The next 5 T cell receptor beta chains were all read from a single sample in a study of T cell clonotyping in hematopoietic cell transplantation listed by TCRdb under 2021. This specimen's time point label, interpreted: 30 days after allo-HCT. The protocol used for the library was the immunoSEQ multiplex PCR assay. TCRdb re-hosts the immuneACCESS table, in-frame sequences only. Its copies lack some clones; in the studies checked, an unresolved V gene accounts for under half of them, and the cause for the rest is not known. The sample table holds 7,000 or so clones, of which over 75% were seen once. Roughly 4.4% of the sample comes from the top ten. The starting material was PBMCs, obtained 30 days after allogeneic stem cell transplant. Every receptor here comes from a female patient aged 45-60 years who had an allogeneic stem cell transplant from an unrelated donor, so the T cells may come from the graft donor. Some clones in this sample may be carry-over from other donors' samples.

V is TRBV19 and J is TRBJ1-2; no firm D call. V was clipped by 7 bases and J by 4 bases, with 13 bases between them. CDR3 length: 13 residues. The germline V gene has CDR1 LNHDA and CDR2 SQIVND (reference sequence). CDR3 sequence reads: CASKVAQLYGYTF. The CDR3 DNA reads TGTGCCAGTAAGGTTGCACAGCTCTATGGCTACACCTTC. Together with reference TRBV19 and TRBJ1-2, the CDR3 gives the full variable domain: DGGITQSPKYLFRKEGQNVTLSCEQNLNHDAMYWYRQDPGQGLRLIYYSQIVNDFQKGDIAEGYSVSREKKESFPLTVTSAQKNPTAFYLCASKVAQLYGYTFGSGTRLTVV.

The chain combines TRBV27 with TRBJ1-5; D possibly corresponds to TRBD1 (5 bases). In germline, CDR1 is MNHEY, CDR2 SMNVEV (reference sequence). This CDR3 is built from 15 residues. V lost 2 bases, J lost 7 bases, and 15 bases lay in between. CDR3 sequence: CASSLGSGNGQPQHF. CDR3 DNA: TGTGCCAGCAGTTTAGGTTCAGGGAACGGACAGCCCCAGCATTTT.

The chain carries TRBV5-8 and TRBJ2-6; D ambiguous. This CDR3 spans 15 amino acids. V dropped 7 bases and J dropped 4 bases, with 15 bases sitting between them. The germline CDR1 and CDR2 sequences are SGHTS and YDEGEE. The CDR3 region has the DNA TGTGCCAGCGGCTCCGGCTGGTTAGGGGCCAACGTCCTGACTTTC. It specifies CASGSGWLGANVLTF.

This clone occurred once. The chain carries TRBV15 and TRBJ1-4; 8 positions match TRBD1. This CDR3 spans 15 amino acids. After removal of 1 base from V and 4 bases from J, the junction contained 2 bases not matched to a gene. In germline, CDR1 is LNHNV, CDR2 YYDKDF (reference sequence). CDR3 DNA sequence: TGTGCCACCAGCAGAGGTGGGACAGGTAATGAAAAACTGTTTTTT. Amino acid sequence: CATSRGGTGNEKLFF. The variable domain in full, with the rest retrieved from reference TRBV15 and TRBJ1-4, is DAMVIQNPRYQVTQFGKPVTLSCSQTLNHNVMYWYQQKSSQAPKLLFHYYDKDFNNEADTPDNFQSRRPNTSFCFLDIRSPGLGDTAMYLCATSRGGTGNEKLFFGSGTQLSVL.

This chain connects TRBV28 to TRBJ2-5; 9 bases are a match to TRBD2. The CDR3 is 15 amino acids. CDR1 and CDR2 (germline): MDHEN, SYDVKM. The V segment lost 3 bases and the J segment 5 bases; nucleotides outside the gene matches: 7. DNA for the CDR3: TGTGCCAGCAGTTTTGGCGGGAGGGCCCTGGAGACCCAGTACTTC. This codes for CASSFGGRALETQYF.